The next 20 T cell receptor beta chains were all read from a single sample in a study of T cell changes during pregnancy in multiple sclerosis. Assay used: immunoSEQ multiplex PCR; TCRdb lists only in-frame clones, some missing. The table lists 45,000 to 50,000 clones, roughly nine tenths of them singletons, with about 0.41% in the top ten. The sequences come from CD4+ T cells from peripheral blood mononuclear cells, collected in the second trimester of pregnancy. The receptors derive from a female donor in good health, enrolled as a control in a pregnancy study.

The sample holds a few counts of this clone. The rearrangement uses TRBV9 and TRBJ1-3, with unresolved D. V lost 4 bases to trimming and J lost 0 bases, with 5 bases between them. CDR1 SGDLS and CDR2 YYNGEE come from the germline V gene. The CDR3 consists of 13 residues. Written as DNA, the CDR3 is TGTGCCAGCAGCTTTCTCTCTGGAAACACCATATATTTT. The encoded protein is CASSFLSGNTIYF.

The rearrangement joins TRBV27 to TRBJ2-1, with D perhaps matching TRBD1 (6 bases). This CDR3 spans 15 amino acids. CDR1 MNHEY and CDR2 SMNVEV come from the germline V gene (reference sequence). The ends were cut back, 2 bases at V and 6 bases at J, with 14 bases in the middle. The CDR3 sequence: CASSLRTEGFNEQFF. DNA for the CDR3: TGTGCCAGCAGTTTAAGGACAGAAGGTTTCAATGAGCAGTTCTTC.

CDR3 nucleotides: TGTGCCAGCAGCTTAGTCCACACAGATACGCAGTATTTT. This codes for CASSLVHTDTQYF. This chain links TRBV13 with TRBJ2-3; D is ambiguous. The germline gives CDR1 PRHDT, CDR2 FYEKMQ (reference sequence). The CDR3 length is 13 residues. V gave up 1 base and J gave up 2 bases, with 4 bases separating them.

The CDR3 bases are TGTGCCAGCAGCCTACTCGGGACAGGAGGAAATGAGCAGTTCTTC. This translates into CASSLLGTGGNEQFF. The chain carries TRBV11-2 and TRBJ2-1; 8 nucleotides align to TRBD1. Trimming cost V 5 bases and J 7 bases; bases outside gene matches: 10. Germline CDR1 reads SGHAT; CDR2 reads FQNNGV. The CDR3 extends over 15 amino acids.

This clone was recorded once. This chain connects TRBV5-6 to TRBJ2-1; perhaps TRBD2 as D (6 bases). CDR1 SGHDT and CDR2 YYEEEE come from the germline V gene. The V gene lost 1 base and the J gene lost 11 bases, with 16 bases spanning the gap. The CDR3 consists of 14 residues. The CDR3 protein is CASSLRTTLRKQFF. The CDR3, as DNA: TGTGCCAGCAGCTTGAGGACTACCCTAAGGAAGCAGTTCTTC.

The rearrangement uses TRBV30 and TRBJ1-3; D is unresolved. CDR3 length: 16 amino acids. Germline lookup yields CDR1 GTSNPN and CDR2 SVGIG (reference sequence). V was shortened by 2 bases and J by 4 bases, with 18 bases between the two germline ends. The DNA of the CDR3 is TGTGCCTGGAGTCAGATAACGTTGGTTTCCGGAAACACCATATATTTT. As protein: CAWSQITLVSGNTIYF.

This chain connects TRBV11-2 to TRBJ1-5, with 7 positions matching TRBD1. The CDR3 sequence is 15 residues long. Germline V lookup: CDR1 SGHAT, CDR2 FQNNGV. J lost 6 bases, V lost 3 bases, and 8 bases had no gene match. This chain's CDR3 is CASSLSEGAGQPQHF. DNA for the CDR3: TGTGCCAGCAGCTTGTCAGAGGGGGCAGGTCAGCCCCAGCATTTT.

J is TRBJ2-3 and V is TRBV7-3, with 14 bases aligning to TRBD2. The germline V gene has CDR1 SGHTA and CDR2 FQGTGA. The CDR3 runs to 17 residues. V lost 5 bases, J lost 6 bases, and 10 bases stayed unmatched. The CDR3 sequence: CASSRQTSGGALDTQYF. CDR3 DNA sequence: TGTGCCAGCAGCCGCCAGACTAGCGGGGGGGCCCTCGATACGCAGTATTTT.

The chain has TRBV11-3 and TRBJ2-2, with 10 nucleotides matching TRBD2. With 5 bases clipped from V and 4 bases from J, the junction kept 4 bases outside the gene matches. The CDR3 has 15 amino acids. From germline, CDR1 is SGHNT and CDR2 YENEEA. CDR3: CASSGTSGVTGELFF. CDR3 sequence (DNA): TGTGCCAGCAGCGGAACTAGCGGGGTCACCGGGGAGCTGTTTTTT.

This chain uses TRBV7-9 with TRBJ1-4; D possibly corresponds to TRBD1 (5 bases). Trimming stripped 1 base from V and 4 bases from J, with 16 bases between. This CDR3 comprises 17 residues. Per germline, CDR1 SEHNR and CDR2 FQNEAQ (reference sequence). DNA for the CDR3: TGTGCCAGCAGCTTAGGGCGTTTCGGGCAGGGTAATGAAAAACTGTTTTTT. Translating gives CASSLGRFGQGNEKLFF.

The chain carries TRBV5-1 and TRBJ2-2; 8 positions agree with TRBD1. Germline V gene sequence: CDR1 SGHRS, CDR2 YFSETQ. The V and J ends lost 3 bases and 6 bases, in that order; junction bases with no gene match: 10. The length of the CDR3 is 16 residues. The CDR3 reads CASSSRTGSGAGELFF. For the CDR3, the DNA is TGCGCCAGCAGCTCACGGACAGGGTCGGGTGCCGGGGAGCTGTTTTTT.

J is TRBJ2-7 and V is TRBV28; D unresolved. Germline lookup yields CDR1 MDHEN and CDR2 SYDVKM. The V and J ends lost 6 bases and 0 bases respectively, with 15 bases between them. CDR3 length: 15 residues. CDR3 sequence: CASSLAVSRSYEQYF. The CDR3 nucleotides are TGTGCCAGCAGCCTGGCGGTATCCCGCTCCTACGAGCAGTACTTC.

The rearrangement links TRBV30 to TRBJ2-7; D is possibly TRBD1 (6 bases). The CDR3 is 14 residues long. The ends were cut back, 2 bases at V and 3 bases at J, with 14 bases in the middle. Germline CDR1 GTSNPN, CDR2 SVGIG (reference sequence). The CDR3 DNA follows: TGTGCCTGGAGTAAATCGGGACAAGTCTACGAGCAGTACTTC. Protein: CAWSKSGQVYEQYF.

The chain couples TRBV30 to TRBJ1-2; 7 nucleotides line up with TRBD1. Germline CDR1 GTSNPN, CDR2 SVGIG (reference sequence). The CDR3 is 14 residues long. The trim removed 5 bases at V and 0 bases at J, leaving 6 bases unmatched. CDR3 sequence reads: CAWVTGNANYGYTF. Here the CDR3 DNA reads TGTGCCTGGGTGACAGGGAATGCTAACTATGGCTACACCTTC.

This sequence joins TRBV29-1 and TRBJ1-4, with a possible D match to TRBD1 (5 bases). There are 13 residues in the CDR3. Trimming left V 4 bases short and J 5 bases short, with 11 bases between. CDR1 and CDR2 from the germline V gene are SQVTM and ANQGSEA. CDR3 in DNA: TGCAGCGTTGTCGTCACAGGAAATGAAAAACTGTTTTTT. Translated: CSVVVTGNEKLFF.

The V gene is TRBV19, the J gene TRBJ1-2; 7 bases line up with TRBD1. The J segment lost 6 bases and the V segment lost 5 bases, leaving 15 bases of the junction unmatched. Germline CDR1 LNHDA, CDR2 SQIVND (reference sequence). CDR3 length equals 16 residues. CDR3 loop: CASSRGIGRGVDGYTF. In DNA, the CDR3 is TGTGCCAGTAGTCGGGGGATCGGCAGGGGGGTGGATGGCTACACCTTC.

This chain connects TRBV5-8 to TRBJ1-3; D not certain. Trimming stripped 0 bases from V and 2 bases from J, with 9 bases between. Germline V gene lookup returns CDR1 SGHTS and CDR2 YDEGEE. The CDR3 contains 15 residues. CDR3 DNA: TGTGCCAGCAGCTTGGTAGCCTTAACTGGAAACACCATATATTTT. Its protein product is CASSLVALTGNTIYF.

With respect to this clone: This clone may be a read error of a much larger clone one base away. The rearrangement links TRBV6-5 to TRBJ1-6, with 7 nucleotides matching TRBD1. The CDR3 extends over 15 amino acids. The germline V gene has CDR1 MNHEY and CDR2 SVGAGI. DNA for the CDR3: TGTGCCAGCTCGAGAGAGGGGGCAAATAATTCACCCCTCTACTTT. Its protein is CASSREGANNSPLYF.

This clone has ten or more counts. The CDR3 coding sequence is TGCGCCAGCAGCCAGTCAAAGGGGGTCCAATCTTACTATGGCTACACCTTC. Encoded protein: CASSQSKGVQSYYGYTF. This chain uses TRBV4-1 with TRBJ1-2; a weak D match, TRBD1 (6 bases). The ends were cut back, 3 bases at V and 3 bases at J, with 20 bases in the middle. The CDR3 runs to 17 residues. CDR1 and CDR2 (germline): MGHRA, YSYEKL.

The chain recombines TRBV2 with TRBJ1-5; tentatively, D is TRBD1 (6 bases). The CDR3 contains 15 residues. Trimming took 6 bases from V and 0 from J, leaving 12 bases between them. CDR1 SNHLY and CDR2 FYNNEI come from the germline V gene. The CDR3 region is CASRGWGHSNQPQHF. CDR3 coding DNA: TGTGCCAGCAGGGGGTGGGGACATAGCAATCAGCCCCAGCATTTT.